This T cell receptor beta chain was captured by sequencing in a study of blood T cell repertoires in COVID-19. Study overall: Sources were T cells, B-cell-depleted T cells, or PBMCs; the material itself was cDNA or gDNA.

Original analysis: Reference gene primers were amplified, and this amplification served to estimate nucleated cell counts. TCRdb's table, derived via immunoSEQ multiplex PCR, lists solely in-frame clones and lacks some. V, J and clone size were drawn from that table, and D and trimming were deduced from the DNA. The repertoire consists of about 230,000 clones, with roughly 85% occurring once and the leading ten covering about 12%. The CDR3 spans 15 residues. Per the germline V gene, CDR1 is SGHKS and CDR2 is YYEKEE (reference sequence). Trimming cost V 4 bases and J 2 bases, with 13 bases left between them.

The sequence was obtained from a woman aged 18-29 years who had recovered from COVID-19. Material for sequencing was peripheral blood. This rearrangement joins TRBV5-5 to TRBJ1-5; tentatively, D is TRBD1 (5 bases). CDR3 sequence (DNA): TGTGCCAGCAGCCACTTGGGGGGAGGCAATCAGCCCCAGCATTTT. Its translation is CASSHLGGGNQPQHF.